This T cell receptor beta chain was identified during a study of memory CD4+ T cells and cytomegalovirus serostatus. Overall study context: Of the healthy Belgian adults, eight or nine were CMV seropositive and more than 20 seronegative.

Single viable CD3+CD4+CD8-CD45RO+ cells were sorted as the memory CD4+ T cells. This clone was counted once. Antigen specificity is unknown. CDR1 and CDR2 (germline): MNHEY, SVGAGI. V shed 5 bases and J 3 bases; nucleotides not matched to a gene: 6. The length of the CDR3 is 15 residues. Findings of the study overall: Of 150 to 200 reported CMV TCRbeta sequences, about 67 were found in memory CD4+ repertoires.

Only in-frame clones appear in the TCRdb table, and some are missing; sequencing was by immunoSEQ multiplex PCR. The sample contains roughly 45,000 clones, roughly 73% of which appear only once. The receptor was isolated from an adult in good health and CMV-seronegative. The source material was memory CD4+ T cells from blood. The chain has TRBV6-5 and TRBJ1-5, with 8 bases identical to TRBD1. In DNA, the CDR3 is TGTGCCAGCAGTGGACAACAGGGGGTCAATCAGCCCCAGCATTTT. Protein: CASSGQQGVNQPQHF.